This is a list of T cell receptor beta chains from one sample in a study of blood T cell repertoires in COVID-19. The table came from immunoSEQ multiplex PCR; TCRdb's copy has only in-frame clones and leaves some out. Of roughly 330,000 clones in the sample, 86% were seen once. Sequencing was done on a sample of peripheral blood. The receptors stem from a woman aged 45 to 65 with acute or convalescent COVID-19. Each CDR3 is given with its conserved first and last residue. Clone size is given for some rows only: seen once, a few or many times, or a class if the clone is expanded.

v_gene,len,abundance,j_gene,CDR3aa
TRBV19,14,.,TRBJ2-5,CASSIGQLQETQYF
TRBV6-5,15,.,TRBJ1-5,CASSTRTGAGQPQHF
TRBV27,14,few,TRBJ1-4,CASSPRATNEKLFF
TRBV4-1,17,.,TRBJ2-5,CASSQNPVRAAQETQYF
TRBV28,16,.,TRBJ1-5,CASSSQGIPSNQPQHF
TRBV19,17,.,TRBJ1-1,CASSIGPAKVMNTEAFF
TRBV18,16,.,TRBJ2-7,CASSPRSSGAGGEQYF
TRBV27,17,.,TRBJ1-6,CASSRSSPGGSNSPLHF
TRBV2,16,.,TRBJ2-3,CASSATDSAGVDTQYF
TRBV28,13,.,TRBJ1-2,CASRVTGFDGYTF
TRBV25-1,16,.,TRBJ2-1,CASSELGLAGVNEQFF
TRBV7-3,15,.,TRBJ1-2,CASSPRAGSNYGYTF
TRBV7-3,15,.,TRBJ1-5,CASSLKGRSNQPQHF
TRBV10-3,14,.,TRBJ2-7,CAISVVESSYEQYF
TRBV4-2,15,once,TRBJ1-1,CASSEAGTGGTEAFF
TRBV27,15,.,TRBJ2-2,CASSFWASNTGELFF
TRBV19,13,.,TRBJ2-7,CASSRTDTYEQYF
TRBV10-3,15,once,TRBJ2-7,CAISESGRGGDEQYF
TRBV6-5,14,.,TRBJ1-6,CASSYRQENSPLHF
TRBV7-3,14,.,TRBJ2-5,CASSLTGGQETQYF
TRBV19,16,.,TRBJ1-2,CASSKSDRGPDYGYTF
TRBV11-3,14,once,TRBJ1-1,CASSSQGIETEAFF
TRBV19,14,.,TRBJ1-1,CASRLGQANTEAFF
TRBV18,14,.,TRBJ1-1,CASSAGGMNTEAFF
TRBV18,14,.,TRBJ1-1,CASSPHGTHTEAFF
TRBV2,13,.,TRBJ1-1,CASISDMNTEAFF
TRBV30,14,once,TRBJ2-7,CAWSGTGGGHEQYF
TRBV28,16,.,TRBJ1-2,CASSLTLVLGAGGYTF
TRBV6-5,14,.,TRBJ2-3,CASSQTYGTDTQYF
TRBV25-1,15,.,TRBJ2-5,CASSPPGGAQETQYF
TRBV18,13,.,TRBJ1-1,CAAALGANTEAFF
TRBV5-1,14,.,TRBJ1-1,CASSQTGLNTEAFF
TRBV27,16,few,TRBJ2-5,CASVRQLAGRQETQYF
TRBV5-5,15,.,TRBJ2-3,CASSPGTSGRDTQYF
TRBV6-2/TRBV6-3,14,few,TRBJ1-2,CASSLPGGIYGYTF
TRBV25-1,15,.,TRBJ2-7,CASSESGLLSYEQYF
TRBV2,14,once,TRBJ2-7,CASSEKWAGHEQYF
TRBV5-1,14,.,TRBJ1-4,CASSLARGNEKLFF
TRBV28,13,.,TRBJ2-7,CASKGSETGEQYF